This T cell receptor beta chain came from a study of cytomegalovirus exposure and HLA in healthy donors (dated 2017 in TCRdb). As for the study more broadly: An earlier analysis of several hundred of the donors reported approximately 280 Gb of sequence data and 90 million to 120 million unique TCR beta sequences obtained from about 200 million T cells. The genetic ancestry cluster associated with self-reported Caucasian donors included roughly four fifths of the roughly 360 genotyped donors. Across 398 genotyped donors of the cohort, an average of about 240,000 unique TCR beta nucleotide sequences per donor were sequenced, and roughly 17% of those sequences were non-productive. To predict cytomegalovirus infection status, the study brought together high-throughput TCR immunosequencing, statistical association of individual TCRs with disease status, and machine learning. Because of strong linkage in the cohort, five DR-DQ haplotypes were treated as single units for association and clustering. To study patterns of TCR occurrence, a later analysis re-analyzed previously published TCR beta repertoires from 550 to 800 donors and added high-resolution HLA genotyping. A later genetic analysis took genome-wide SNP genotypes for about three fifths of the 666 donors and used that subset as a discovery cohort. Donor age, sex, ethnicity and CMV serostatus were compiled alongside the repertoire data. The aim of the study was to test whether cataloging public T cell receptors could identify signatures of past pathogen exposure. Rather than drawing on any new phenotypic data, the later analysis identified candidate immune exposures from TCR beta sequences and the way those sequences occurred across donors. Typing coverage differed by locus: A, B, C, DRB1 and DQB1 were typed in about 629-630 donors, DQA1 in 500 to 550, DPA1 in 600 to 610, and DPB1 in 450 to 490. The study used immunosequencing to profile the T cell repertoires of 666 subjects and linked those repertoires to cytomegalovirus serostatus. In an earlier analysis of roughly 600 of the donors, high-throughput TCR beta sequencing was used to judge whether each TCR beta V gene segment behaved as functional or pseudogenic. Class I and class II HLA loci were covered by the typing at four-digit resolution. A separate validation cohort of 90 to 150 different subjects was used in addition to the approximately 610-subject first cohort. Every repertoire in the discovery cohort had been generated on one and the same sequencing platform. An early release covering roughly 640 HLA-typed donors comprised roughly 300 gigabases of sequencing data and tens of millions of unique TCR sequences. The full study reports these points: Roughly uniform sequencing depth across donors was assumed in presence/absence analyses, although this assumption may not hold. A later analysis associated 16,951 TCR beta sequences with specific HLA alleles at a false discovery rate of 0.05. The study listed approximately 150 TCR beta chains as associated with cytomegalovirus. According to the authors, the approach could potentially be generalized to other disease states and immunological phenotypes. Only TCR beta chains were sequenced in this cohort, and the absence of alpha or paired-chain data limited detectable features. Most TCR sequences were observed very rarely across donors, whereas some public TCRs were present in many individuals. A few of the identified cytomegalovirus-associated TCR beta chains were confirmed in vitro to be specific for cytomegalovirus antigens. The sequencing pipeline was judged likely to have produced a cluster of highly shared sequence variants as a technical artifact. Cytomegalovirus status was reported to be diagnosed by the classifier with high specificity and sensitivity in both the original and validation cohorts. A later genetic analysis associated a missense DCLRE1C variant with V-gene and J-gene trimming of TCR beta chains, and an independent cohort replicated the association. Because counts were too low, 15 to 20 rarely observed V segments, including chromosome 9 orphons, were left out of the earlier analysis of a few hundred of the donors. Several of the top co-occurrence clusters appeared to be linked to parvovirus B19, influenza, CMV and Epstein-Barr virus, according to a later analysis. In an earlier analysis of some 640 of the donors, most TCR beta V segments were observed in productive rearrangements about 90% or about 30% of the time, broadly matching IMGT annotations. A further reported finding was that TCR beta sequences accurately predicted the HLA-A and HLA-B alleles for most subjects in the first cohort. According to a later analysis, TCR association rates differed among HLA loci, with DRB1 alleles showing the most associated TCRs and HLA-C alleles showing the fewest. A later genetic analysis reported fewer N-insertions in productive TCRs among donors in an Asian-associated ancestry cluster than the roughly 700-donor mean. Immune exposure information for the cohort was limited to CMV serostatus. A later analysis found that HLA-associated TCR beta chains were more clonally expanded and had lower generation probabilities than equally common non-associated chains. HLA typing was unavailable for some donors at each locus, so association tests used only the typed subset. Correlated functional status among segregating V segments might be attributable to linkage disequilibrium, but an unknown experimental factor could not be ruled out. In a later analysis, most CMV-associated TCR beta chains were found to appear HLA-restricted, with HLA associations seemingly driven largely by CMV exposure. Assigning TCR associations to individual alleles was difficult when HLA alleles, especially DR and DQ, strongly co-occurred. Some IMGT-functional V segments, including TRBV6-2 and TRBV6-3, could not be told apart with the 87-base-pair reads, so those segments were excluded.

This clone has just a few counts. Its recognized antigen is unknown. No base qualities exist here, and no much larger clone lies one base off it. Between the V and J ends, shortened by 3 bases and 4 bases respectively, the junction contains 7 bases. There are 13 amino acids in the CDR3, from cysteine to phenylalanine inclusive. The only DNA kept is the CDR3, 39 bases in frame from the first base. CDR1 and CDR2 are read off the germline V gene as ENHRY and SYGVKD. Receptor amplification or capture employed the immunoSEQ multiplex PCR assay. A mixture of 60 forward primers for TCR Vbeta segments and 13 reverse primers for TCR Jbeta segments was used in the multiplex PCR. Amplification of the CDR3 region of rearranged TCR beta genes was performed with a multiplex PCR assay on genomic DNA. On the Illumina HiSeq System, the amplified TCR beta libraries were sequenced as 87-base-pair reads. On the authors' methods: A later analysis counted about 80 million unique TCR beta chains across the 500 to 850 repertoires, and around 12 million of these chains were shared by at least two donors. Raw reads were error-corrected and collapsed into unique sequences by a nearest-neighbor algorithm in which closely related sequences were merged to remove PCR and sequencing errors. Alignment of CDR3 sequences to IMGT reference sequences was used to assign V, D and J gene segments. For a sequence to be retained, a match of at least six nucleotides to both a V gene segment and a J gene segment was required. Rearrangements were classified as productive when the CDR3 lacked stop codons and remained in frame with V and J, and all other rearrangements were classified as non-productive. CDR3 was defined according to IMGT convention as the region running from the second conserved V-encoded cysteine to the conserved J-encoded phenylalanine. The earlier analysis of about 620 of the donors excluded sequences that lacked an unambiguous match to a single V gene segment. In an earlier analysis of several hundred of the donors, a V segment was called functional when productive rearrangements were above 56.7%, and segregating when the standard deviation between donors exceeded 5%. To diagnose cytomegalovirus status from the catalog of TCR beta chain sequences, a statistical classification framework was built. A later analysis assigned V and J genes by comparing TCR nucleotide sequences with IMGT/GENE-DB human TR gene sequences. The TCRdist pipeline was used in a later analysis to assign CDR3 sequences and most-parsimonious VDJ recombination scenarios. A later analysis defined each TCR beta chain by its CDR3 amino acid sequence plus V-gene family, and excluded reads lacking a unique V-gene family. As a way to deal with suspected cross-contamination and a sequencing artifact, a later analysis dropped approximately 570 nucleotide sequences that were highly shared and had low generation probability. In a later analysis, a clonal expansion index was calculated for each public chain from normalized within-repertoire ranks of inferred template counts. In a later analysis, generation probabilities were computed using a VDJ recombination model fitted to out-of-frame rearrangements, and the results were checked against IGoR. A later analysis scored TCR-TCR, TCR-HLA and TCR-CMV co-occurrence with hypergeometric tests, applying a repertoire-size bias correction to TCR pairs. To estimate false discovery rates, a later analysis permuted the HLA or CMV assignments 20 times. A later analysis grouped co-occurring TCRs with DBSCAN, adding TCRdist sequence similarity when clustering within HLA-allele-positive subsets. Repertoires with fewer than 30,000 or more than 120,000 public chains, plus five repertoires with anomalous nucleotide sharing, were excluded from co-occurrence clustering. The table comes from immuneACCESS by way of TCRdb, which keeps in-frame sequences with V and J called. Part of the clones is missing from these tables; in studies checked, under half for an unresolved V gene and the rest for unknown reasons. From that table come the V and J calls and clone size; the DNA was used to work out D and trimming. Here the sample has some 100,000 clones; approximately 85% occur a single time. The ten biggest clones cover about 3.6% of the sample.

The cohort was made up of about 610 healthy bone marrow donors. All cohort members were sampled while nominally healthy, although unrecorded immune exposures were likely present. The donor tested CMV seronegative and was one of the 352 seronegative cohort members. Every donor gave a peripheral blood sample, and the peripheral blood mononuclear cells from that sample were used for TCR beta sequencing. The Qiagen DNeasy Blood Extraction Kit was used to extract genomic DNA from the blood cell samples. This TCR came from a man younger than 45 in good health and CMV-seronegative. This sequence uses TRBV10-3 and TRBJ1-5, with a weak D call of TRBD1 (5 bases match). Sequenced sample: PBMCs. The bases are TGTGCCATCAGTGACAGGGAAAATCAGCCCCAGCATTTT. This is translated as CAISDRENQPQHF.